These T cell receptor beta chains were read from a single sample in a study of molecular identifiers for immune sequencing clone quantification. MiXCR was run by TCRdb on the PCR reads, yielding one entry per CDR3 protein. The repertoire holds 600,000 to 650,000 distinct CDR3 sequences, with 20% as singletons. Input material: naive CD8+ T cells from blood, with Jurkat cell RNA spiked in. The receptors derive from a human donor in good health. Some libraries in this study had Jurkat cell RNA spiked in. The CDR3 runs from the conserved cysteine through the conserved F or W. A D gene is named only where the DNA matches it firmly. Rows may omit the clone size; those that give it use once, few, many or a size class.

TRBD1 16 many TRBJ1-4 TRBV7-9 CASSPALTGGLEKLFF TGTGCCAGCAGCCCCGCGCTGACAGGGGGCTTGGAAAAACTGTTTTTT
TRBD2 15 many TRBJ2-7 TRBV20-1 CSARAQTSPQYEQYF TGCAGTGCTAGGGCTCAGACTAGCCCCCAGTACGAGCAGTACTTC
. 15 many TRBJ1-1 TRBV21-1 CASSGRQGLNTEAFF TGTGCCAGCAGCGGTCGACAGGGGCTGAACACTGAAGCTTTCTTT
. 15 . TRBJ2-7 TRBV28 CVSSLFAGISYEQYF TGTGTCAGCAGTTTATTTGCAGGGATCTCCTACGAGCAGTACTTC
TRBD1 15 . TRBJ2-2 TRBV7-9 CASSSTGTANGELFF TGTGCCAGCAGCTCGACCGGGACAGCAAACGGGGAGCTGTTTTTT
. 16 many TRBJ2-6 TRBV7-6 CASSPNANSGANVLTF TGTGCCAGCAGCCCAAACGCCAACTCTGGGGCCAACGTCCTGACTTTC
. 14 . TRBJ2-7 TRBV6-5 CASSYSPAGYEQYF TGTGCCAGCAGTTACTCCCCTGCAGGCTACGAGCAGTACTTC
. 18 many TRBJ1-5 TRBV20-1 CSARPGHRVQFGNQPQHF TGCAGTGCTAGACCGGGACATAGGGTCCAGTTCGGCAATCAGCCCCAGCATTTT
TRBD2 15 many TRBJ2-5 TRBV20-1 CSAETSGGTEETQYF TGCAGTGCTGAAACTAGCGGGGGAACCGAAGAGACCCAGTACTTC
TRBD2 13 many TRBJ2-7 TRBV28 CASSSRTSDEQYF TGTGCCAGCAGTTCCCGCACTAGCGATGAGCAGTACTTC
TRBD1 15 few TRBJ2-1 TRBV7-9 CASSPRQGEVNEQFF TGTGCCAGCAGCCCGAGACAGGGAGAGGTCAATGAGCAGTTCTTC
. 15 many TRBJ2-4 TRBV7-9 CASSPGTSPSYIQYF TGTGCCAGCAGCCCCGGGACAAGCCCATCTTATATTCAGTACTTC
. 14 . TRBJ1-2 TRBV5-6 CASSLRDMNYGYTF TGTGCCAGCAGCTTGAGGGACATGAACTATGGCTACACCTTC
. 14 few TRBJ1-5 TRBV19 CASSIGGLGQPQHF TGTGCCAGTAGTATCGGGGGGCTCGGGCAGCCCCAGCATTTT
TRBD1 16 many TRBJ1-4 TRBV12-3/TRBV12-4 CASGTDRDVTNEKLFF TGTGCCAGCGGAACGGACAGGGATGTGACTAATGAAAAACTGTTTTTT
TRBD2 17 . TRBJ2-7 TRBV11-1 CASSLYRTGTSSREQYF TGTGCCAGCAGCTTATATCGGACCGGGACTAGTAGTCGCGAGCAGTACTTC
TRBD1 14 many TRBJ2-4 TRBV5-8 CASSLGQGVDIQYF TGTGCCAGCAGCTTGGGACAGGGGGTAGACATTCAGTACTTC
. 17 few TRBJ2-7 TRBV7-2 CASSFPLLNTGEGEQYF TGTGCCAGCAGCTTTCCCCTCCTTAACACAGGGGAGGGCGAGCAGTACTTC
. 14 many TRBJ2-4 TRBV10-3 CAISDSTGLNIQYF TGTGCCATCAGTGATTCCACGGGACTGAACATTCAGTACTTC
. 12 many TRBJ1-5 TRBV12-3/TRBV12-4 CASSAGDQPQHF TGTGCCAGCAGTGCGGGGGATCAGCCCCAGCATTTT
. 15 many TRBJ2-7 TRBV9 CASSVQPGPPYEQYF TGTGCCAGCAGCGTCCAACCGGGACCCCCCTACGAGCAGTACTTC
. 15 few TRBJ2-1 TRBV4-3 CASSQDLPNPNEQFF TGCGCCAGCAGCCAAGATTTACCCAACCCAAATGAGCAGTTCTTC
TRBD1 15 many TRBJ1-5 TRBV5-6 CASSRGTDSNQPQHF TGTGCCAGCAGCCGGGGGACAGATAGCAATCAGCCCCAGCATTTT
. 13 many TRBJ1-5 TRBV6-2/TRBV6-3 CASSYGVSQPQHF TGTGCCAGCAGTTACGGAGTGAGTCAGCCCCAGCATTTT
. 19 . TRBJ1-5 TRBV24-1 CATSDFATGPPGSNQPQHF TGTGCCACCAGTGATTTTGCGACAGGACCTCCCGGCAGCAATCAGCCCCAGCATTTT
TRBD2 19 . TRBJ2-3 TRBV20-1 CSAKGGLAGGPGGLDTQYF TGCAGTGCTAAAGGCGGACTAGCGGGGGGGCCGGGTGGGTTAGATACGCAGTATTTT
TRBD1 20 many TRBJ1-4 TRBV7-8 CASSSPPPATETGPNEKLFF TGTGCCAGCAGCTCTCCCCCCCCGGCCACTGAGACAGGGCCAAATGAAAAACTGTTTTTT
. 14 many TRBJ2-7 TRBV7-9 CASSLGGSGDEQYF TGTGCCAGCAGCTTAGGAGGATCTGGTGACGAGCAGTACTTC
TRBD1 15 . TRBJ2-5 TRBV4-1 CASSQETGGKETQYF TGCGCCAGCAGCCAAGAAACAGGGGGAAAAGAGACCCAGTACTTC
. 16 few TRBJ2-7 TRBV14 CASSRASGALPYEQYF TGTGCCAGCAGCCGAGCTTCGGGGGCCCTCCCCTACGAGCAGTACTTC
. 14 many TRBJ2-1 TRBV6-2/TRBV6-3 CASSYGPGGDEQFF TGTGCCAGCAGTTACGGGCCAGGGGGGGATGAGCAGTTCTTC
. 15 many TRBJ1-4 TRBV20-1 CSARPHTGFYEKLFF TGCAGTGCCAGACCCCACACAGGGTTTTATGAAAAACTGTTTTTT
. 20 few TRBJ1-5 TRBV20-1 CSATSFAGETEIHSNQPQHF TGCAGTGCTACGTCCTTCGCCGGAGAGACAGAGATTCATAGCAATCAGCCCCAGCATTTT
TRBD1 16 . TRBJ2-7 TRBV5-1 CASKPSAGTGPGEQYF TGCGCCAGCAAACCCTCAGCCGGGACAGGGCCGGGCGAGCAGTACTTC
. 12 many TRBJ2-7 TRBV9 CASSTSGVEQYF TGTGCCAGCAGCACCTCAGGGGTTGAGCAGTACTTC
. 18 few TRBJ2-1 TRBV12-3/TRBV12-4 CASSGTGRKREVDNEQFF TGTGCCAGTTCAGGGACAGGACGAAAGCGGGAGGTAGACAATGAGCAGTTCTTC
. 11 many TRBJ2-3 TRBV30 CAGPRTDTQYF TGTGCTGGGCCCCGCACAGATACGCAGTATTTT
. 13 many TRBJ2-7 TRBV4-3 CAISRDRGSEQYF TGCGCCATCTCGAGAGACAGAGGGTCTGAGCAGTACTTC
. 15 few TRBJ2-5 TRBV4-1 CASSQGTASQETQYF TGCGCCAGCAGCCAAGGGACAGCGTCCCAAGAGACCCAGTACTTC
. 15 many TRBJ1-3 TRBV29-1 CSARPTVNSGNTIYF TGCAGCGCTAGGCCGACAGTAAACTCTGGAAACACCATATATTTT
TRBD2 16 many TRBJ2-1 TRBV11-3 CASSLDPSGEYNEQFF TGTGCCAGCAGCTTAGACCCTAGCGGGGAGTACAATGAGCAGTTCTTC
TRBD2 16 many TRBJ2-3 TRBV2 CASSRETSGSTDTQYF TGTGCCAGCAGTCGCGAGACTAGCGGGAGCACAGATACGCAGTATTTT
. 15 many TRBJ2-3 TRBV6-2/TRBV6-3 CASNYATSTTDTQYF TGTGCCAGCAACTACGCGACGTCGACCACAGATACGCAGTATTTT
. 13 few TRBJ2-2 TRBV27 CASSTLLPGELFF TGTGCCAGCAGTACCCTCTTACCCGGGGAGCTGTTTTTT
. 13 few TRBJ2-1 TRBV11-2 CASSPSGGDEQFF TGTGCCAGCAGCCCGTCCGGGGGTGATGAGCAGTTCTTC
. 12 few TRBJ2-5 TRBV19 CASSMSQETQYF TGTGCCAGTAGTATGAGTCAAGAGACCCAGTACTTC
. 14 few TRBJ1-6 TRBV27 CASRNTYGVSPLHF TGTGCCAGCAGGAACACCTACGGTGTTTCACCCCTCCACTTT
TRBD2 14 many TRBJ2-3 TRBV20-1 CSARTSGGTDTQYF TGCAGTGCTAGGACTAGCGGGGGCACAGATACGCAGTATTTT
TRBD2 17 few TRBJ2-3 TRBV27 CASSLIAGPLGTDTQYF TGTGCCAGCAGTTTAATAGCGGGACCCCTTGGCACAGATACGCAGTATTTT
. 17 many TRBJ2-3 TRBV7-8 CASSELGGLAFTDTQYF TGTGCCAGCAGCGAATTGGGGGGATTAGCTTTCACAGATACGCAGTATTTT
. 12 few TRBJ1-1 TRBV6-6 CASSYSPDQAFF TGTGCCAGCAGTTACTCGCCCGATCAAGCTTTCTTT
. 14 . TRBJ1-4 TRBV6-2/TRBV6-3 CASCTGRPNEKLSF TGTGCCAGCTGCACGGGACGGCCGAATGAAAAACTGTCTTTT
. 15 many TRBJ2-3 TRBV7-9 CASSLAGRSTDTQYF TGTGCCAGCAGCTTAGCCGGCAGGAGCACAGATACGCAGTATTTT